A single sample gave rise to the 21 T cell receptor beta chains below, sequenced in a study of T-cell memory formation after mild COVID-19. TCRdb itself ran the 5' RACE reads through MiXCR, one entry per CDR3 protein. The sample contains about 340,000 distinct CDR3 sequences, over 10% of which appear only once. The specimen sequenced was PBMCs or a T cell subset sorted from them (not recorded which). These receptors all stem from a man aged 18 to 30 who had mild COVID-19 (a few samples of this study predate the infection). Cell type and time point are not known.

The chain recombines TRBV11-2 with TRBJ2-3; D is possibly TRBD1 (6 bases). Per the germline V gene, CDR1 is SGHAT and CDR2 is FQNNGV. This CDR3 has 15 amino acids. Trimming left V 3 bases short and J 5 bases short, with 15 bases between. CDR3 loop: CASSFRGTPGDTQYF. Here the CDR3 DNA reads TGTGCCAGCAGCTTTAGAGGGACACCCGGAGATACGCAGTATTTT.

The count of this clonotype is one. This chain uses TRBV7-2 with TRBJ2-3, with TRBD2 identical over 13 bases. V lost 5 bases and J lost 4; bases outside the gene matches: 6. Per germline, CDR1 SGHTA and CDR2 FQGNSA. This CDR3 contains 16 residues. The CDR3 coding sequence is TGTGCCAGCAGCGCCCGACTAGCGGGGGGATCAGATACGCAGTATTTT. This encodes CASSARLAGGSDTQYF.

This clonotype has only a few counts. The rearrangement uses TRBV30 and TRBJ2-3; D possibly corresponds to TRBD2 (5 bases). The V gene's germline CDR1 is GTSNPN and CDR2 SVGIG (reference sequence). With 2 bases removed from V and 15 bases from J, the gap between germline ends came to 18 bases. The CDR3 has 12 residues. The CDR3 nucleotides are TGTGCCTGGAGTCTCTCTAGCAGGAGAGGTTATTTT. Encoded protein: CAWSLSSRRGYF.

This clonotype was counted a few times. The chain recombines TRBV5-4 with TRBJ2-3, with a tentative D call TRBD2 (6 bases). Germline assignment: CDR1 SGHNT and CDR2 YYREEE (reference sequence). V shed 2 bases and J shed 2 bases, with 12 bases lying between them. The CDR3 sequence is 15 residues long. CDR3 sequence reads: CASSLTGLITDTQYF. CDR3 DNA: TGTGCCAGCAGCTTAACGGGACTGATCACAGATACGCAGTATTTT. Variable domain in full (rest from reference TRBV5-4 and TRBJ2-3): ETGVTQSPTHLIKTRGQQVTLRCSSQSGHNTVSWYQQALGQGPQFIFQYYREEENGRGNFPPRFSGLQFPNYSSELNVNALELDDSALYLCASSLTGLITDTQYFGPGTRLTVL.

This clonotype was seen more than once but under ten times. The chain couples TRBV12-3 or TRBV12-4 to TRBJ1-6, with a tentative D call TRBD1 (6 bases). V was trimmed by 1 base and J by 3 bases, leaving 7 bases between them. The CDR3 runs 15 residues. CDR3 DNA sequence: TGTGCCAGCAGTTTAGGGGACATCTATAATTCACCCCTCCACTTT. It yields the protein CASSLGDIYNSPLHF.

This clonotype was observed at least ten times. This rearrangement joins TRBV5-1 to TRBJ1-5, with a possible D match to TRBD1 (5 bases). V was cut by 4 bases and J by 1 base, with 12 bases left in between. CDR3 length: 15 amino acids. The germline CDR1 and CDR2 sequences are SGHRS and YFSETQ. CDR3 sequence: CASSAFWGSNQPQHF. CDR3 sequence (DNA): TGCGCCAGCAGCGCGTTTTGGGGCAGCAATCAGCCCCAGCATTTT.

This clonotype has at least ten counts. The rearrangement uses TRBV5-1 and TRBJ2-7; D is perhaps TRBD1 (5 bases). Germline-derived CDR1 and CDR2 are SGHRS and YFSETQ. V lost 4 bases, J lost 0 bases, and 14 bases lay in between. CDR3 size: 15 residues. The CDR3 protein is CASSVVPGNSYEQYF. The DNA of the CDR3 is TGCGCCAGCAGCGTGGTACCAGGGAACTCCTACGAGCAGTACTTC.

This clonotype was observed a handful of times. CDR3: CASSVGYRDNEQFF. Here the CDR3 DNA reads TGTGCCAGCAGCGTAGGGTACAGAGACAATGAGCAGTTCTTC. J is TRBJ2-1 and V is TRBV9; unclear D gene. Deletions cut 0 bases from V and 5 bases from J, with 9 bases between. This CDR3 has 14 amino acids. From germline, CDR1 is SGDLS and CDR2 YYNGEE.

CDR3 coding DNA: TGCAGCGTTGAATATGTAGCTAACTATGGCTACACCTTC. This encodes CSVEYVANYGYTF. This chain connects TRBV29-1 to TRBJ1-2; D is ambiguous. V was trimmed by 2 bases and J by 0 bases, leaving 7 bases between them. Germline V gene sequence: CDR1 SQVTM, CDR2 ANQGSEA. CDR3 length: 13 amino acids.

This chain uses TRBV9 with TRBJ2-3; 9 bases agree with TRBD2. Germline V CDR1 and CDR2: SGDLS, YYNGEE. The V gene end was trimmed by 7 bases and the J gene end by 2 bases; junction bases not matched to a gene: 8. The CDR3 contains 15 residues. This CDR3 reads CASGSAGGATDTQYF. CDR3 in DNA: TGTGCCAGCGGCTCGGCGGGGGGGGCCACAGATACGCAGTATTTT.

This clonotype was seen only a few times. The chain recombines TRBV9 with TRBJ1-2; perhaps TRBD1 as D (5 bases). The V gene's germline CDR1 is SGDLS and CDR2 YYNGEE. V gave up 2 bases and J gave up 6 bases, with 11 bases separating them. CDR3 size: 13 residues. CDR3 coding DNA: TGTGCCAGCAGCGTCCAGGGAGAGAATGGCTACACCTTC. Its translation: CASSVQGENGYTF.

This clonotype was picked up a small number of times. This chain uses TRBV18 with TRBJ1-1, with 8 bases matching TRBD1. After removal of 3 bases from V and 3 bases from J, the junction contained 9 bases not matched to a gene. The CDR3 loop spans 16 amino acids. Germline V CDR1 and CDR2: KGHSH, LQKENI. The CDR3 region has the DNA TGTGCCAGCTCACCTAACTCAGGGGGCTGGTACACTGAAGCTTTCTTT. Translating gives CASSPNSGGWYTEAFF.

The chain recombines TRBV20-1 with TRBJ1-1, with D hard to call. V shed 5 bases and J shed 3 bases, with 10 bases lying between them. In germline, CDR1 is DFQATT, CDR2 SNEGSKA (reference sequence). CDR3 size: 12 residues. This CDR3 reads CSAYGDYTEAFF. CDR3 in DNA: TGCAGTGCTTATGGCGATTACACTGAAGCTTTCTTT.

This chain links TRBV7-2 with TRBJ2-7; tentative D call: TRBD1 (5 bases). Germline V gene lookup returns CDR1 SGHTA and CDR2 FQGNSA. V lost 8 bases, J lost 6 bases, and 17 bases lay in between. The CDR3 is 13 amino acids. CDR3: CASASRAGSEQYV. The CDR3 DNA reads TGTGCCAGCGCCTCCCGCGCAGGGTCCGAGCAGTACGTC.

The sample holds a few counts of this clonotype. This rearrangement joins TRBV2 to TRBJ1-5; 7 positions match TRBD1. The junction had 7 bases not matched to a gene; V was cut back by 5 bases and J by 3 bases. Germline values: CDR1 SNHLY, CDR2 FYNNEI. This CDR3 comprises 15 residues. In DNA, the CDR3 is TGTGCCAGCAGTTCGGGGGGACAGTCCAATCAGCCCCAGCATTTT. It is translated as CASSSGGQSNQPQHF.

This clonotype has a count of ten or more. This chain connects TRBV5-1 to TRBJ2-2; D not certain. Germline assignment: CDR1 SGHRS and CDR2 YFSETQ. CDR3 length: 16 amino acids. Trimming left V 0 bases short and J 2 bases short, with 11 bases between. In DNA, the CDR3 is TGCGCCAGCAGCTTGGTATCAGGCCGAAACACCGGGGAGCTGTTTTTT. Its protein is CASSLVSGRNTGELFF.

In DNA form, the CDR3 reads TGTGCCAGCAGTTCCCCAAGACAGGGGACCAGGATAGGGGCTGGAAACACCATATATTTT. Translation: CASSSPRQGTRIGAGNTIYF. The rearrangement links TRBV12-3 or TRBV12-4 to TRBJ1-3, with 8 nucleotides matching TRBD1. With V trimmed by 4 bases and J by 2 bases, 19 bases remained unmatched. The CDR3 has 20 residues.

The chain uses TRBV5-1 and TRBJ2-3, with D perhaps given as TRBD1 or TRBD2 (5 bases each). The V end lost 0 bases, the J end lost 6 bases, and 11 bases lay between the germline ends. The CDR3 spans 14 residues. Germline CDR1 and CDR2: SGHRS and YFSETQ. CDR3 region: CASSLAGTGDTQYF. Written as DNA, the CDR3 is TGCGCCAGCAGCTTGGCCGGGACCGGGGATACGCAGTATTTT.

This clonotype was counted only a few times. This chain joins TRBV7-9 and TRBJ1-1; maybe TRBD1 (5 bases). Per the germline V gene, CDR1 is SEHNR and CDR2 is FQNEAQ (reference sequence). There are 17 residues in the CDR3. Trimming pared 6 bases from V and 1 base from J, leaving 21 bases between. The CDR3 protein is CASSDYGGPSGNTEAFF. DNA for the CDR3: TGTGCCAGCAGTGACTACGGGGGACCCTCCGGGAACACTGAAGCTTTCTTT.

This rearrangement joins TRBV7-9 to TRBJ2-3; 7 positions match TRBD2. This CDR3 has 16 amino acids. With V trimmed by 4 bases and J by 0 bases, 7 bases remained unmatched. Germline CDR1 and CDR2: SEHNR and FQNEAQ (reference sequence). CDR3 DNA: TGTGCCAGCAGCTCTGCTTTAGCGGGCAGCACAGATACGCAGTATTTT. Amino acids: CASSSALAGSTDTQYF.

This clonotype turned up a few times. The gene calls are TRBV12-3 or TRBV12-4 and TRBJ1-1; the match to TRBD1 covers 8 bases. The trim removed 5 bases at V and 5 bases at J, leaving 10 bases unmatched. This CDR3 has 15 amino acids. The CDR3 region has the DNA TGTGCCAGCAGTCCATTGACAGGGGAAGGGACTGAAGCTTTCTTT. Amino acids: CASSPLTGEGTEAFF.